These 27 T cell receptor beta chains were sequenced from one sample in a study of regulatory T cells in long-lasting Graves disease. CDR3-region Arm-PCR and iRepertoire HTBI primers produced the TCR beta libraries. TCRdb independently ran MiXCR on the multiplex PCR reads; one entry per CDR3 protein. The sample consists of 350,000 to 450,000 distinct CDR3 sequences, 15% of them appearing once. Stated time point: newly diagnosed GD, antithyroid drugs for less than 3 months. There was RNA extracted from PBMCs, and the TCR library was made from it. This sample was shared with a second study, whose subject was T cells in Graves' hyperthyroidism and ophthalmopathy.

Sequenced material: peripheral blood mononuclear cells (PBMCs), taken at new diagnosis, from a patient treated with antithyroid drugs. The origin of the receptors is a woman in her twenties or thirties with Graves disease.

This clonotype was recorded only once. The chain carries TRBV25-1 and TRBJ1-2; D gene ambiguous. With 3 bases removed from V and 8 bases from J, the gap between germline ends came to 13 bases. The germline CDR1 and CDR2 sequences are MGHDK and SYGVNS. The CDR3 has 13 amino acids. In DNA form, the CDR3 reads TGTGCCAGCAGTGATATTAGGGAATGGGGCTACACCTTC. It encodes CASSDIREWGYTF.

This clonotype turned up a few times. It may be a read error: a sequence one base away is much more abundant. The CDR3 nucleotides are TGCAATGCTAAAGGAGTAGCGGTAGATACGCAGTATTTT. As protein: CNAKGVAVDTQYF. The chain couples TRBV20-1 to TRBJ2-3, with D possibly TRBD2 on 6 matching bases. Germline CDR1 reads DFQATT; CDR2 reads SNEGSKA (reference sequence). The CDR3 spans 13 residues.

The chain carries TRBV7-9 and TRBJ2-5; D is unresolved. This CDR3 has 12 residues. Germline-derived CDR1 and CDR2 are SEHNR and FQNEAQ (reference sequence). Trimming took 5 bases from V and 7 from J, leaving 11 bases between them. The CDR3 sequence: CASSPIKGTQYF. DNA of the CDR3: TGTGCCAGCAGCCCTATCAAGGGGACCCAGTACTTC.

Many counts were recorded for this clonotype. The CDR3, as DNA: TGCGCCAGCAGCCAAGACGGGGCACAGGGGAGCGAGCAGTACTTC. Residues: CASSQDGAQGSEQYF. The rearrangement joins TRBV4-1 to TRBJ2-7; TRBD1 agrees at 7 bases. The CDR3 consists of 15 residues. Trimming took 0 bases from V and 6 from J; bases not matched to a gene: 8. The germline V gene encodes CDR1 MGHRA and CDR2 YSYEKL.

The chain links TRBV30 to TRBJ2-7; 9 bases align to TRBD1. The J segment lost 1 base and the V segment lost 6 bases, leaving 1 base of the junction unmatched. The CDR3 sequence is 12 residues long. Germline CDR1 reads GTSNPN; CDR2 reads SVGIG (reference sequence). As DNA, the CDR3 is TGTGCCTGCGACAGGGGGTCCTACGAGCAGTACTTC. Amino acids: CACDRGSYEQYF.

This clonotype was seen many times. The chain combines TRBV7-2 with TRBJ2-1; D could derive from TRBD1 or TRBD2 (5 bases each). CDR3 length equals 14 residues. The germline gives CDR1 SGHTA, CDR2 FQGNSA. Trimming pared 5 bases from V and 3 bases from J, leaving 11 bases between. The CDR3 sequence: CASSRDGSYNEQFF. CDR3 in DNA: TGTGCCAGCAGCCGGGACGGAAGCTACAATGAGCAGTTCTTC.

This clonotype occurred many times. V and J are TRBV4-1 and TRBJ2-7; no clear D gene. This CDR3 contains 12 residues. Trimming stripped 4 bases from V and 7 bases from J, with 11 bases between. Germline lookup yields CDR1 MGHRA and CDR2 YSYEKL. The DNA of the CDR3 is TGCGCCAGCAGCCCGAATGGGGTAGAGCAGTACTTC. It encodes CASSPNGVEQYF.

This clonotype was counted ten times or more. The rearrangement uses TRBV2 and TRBJ1-5; maybe TRBD1 (5 bases). The V and J ends lost 4 bases and 3 bases respectively, with 7 bases between them. Germline CDR1 SNHLY, CDR2 FYNNEI. This CDR3 has 13 amino acids. This chain's CDR3 is CASSGQYNQPQHF. DNA for the CDR3: TGTGCCAGCAGTGGACAGTACAATCAGCCCCAGCATTTT.

The chain recombines TRBV14 with TRBJ2-4; no clear D. Germline V gene sequence: CDR1 SGHDN, CDR2 FVKESK. The CDR3 loop spans 13 amino acids. V dropped 3 bases and J dropped 2 bases, with 5 bases sitting between them. This chain's CDR3 is CASSQYSKNIQYF. CDR3 nucleotides: TGTGCCAGCAGCCAGTACTCCAAAAACATTCAGTACTTC.

V is TRBV18 and J is TRBJ2-1; either TRBD1 or TRBD2 may supply D (5 bases each). Trimming left V 4 bases short and J 5 bases short, with 15 bases between. CDR1 is KGHSH, CDR2 LQKENI, per germline. The CDR3 runs 15 residues. The CDR3 sequence is CASSQGSSTNNEQFF. CDR3 coding DNA: TGTGCCAGCTCACAGGGGAGTTCCACAAACAATGAGCAGTTCTTC. Together with reference TRBV18 and TRBJ2-1, the CDR3 gives the full variable domain: NAGVMQNPRHLVRRRGQEARLRCSPMKGHSHVYWYRQLPEEGLKFMVYLQKENIIDESGMPKERFSAEFPKEGPSILRIQQVVRGDSAAYFCASSQGSSTNNEQFFGPGTRLTVL.

This clonotype has a count of ten or more. The V gene is TRBV29-1, the J gene TRBJ2-1, with TRBD2 matching 9 bases. Germline V gene lookup returns CDR1 SQVTM and CDR2 ANQGSEA. J was trimmed by 7 bases and V by 2 bases; bases with no gene match: 9. This CDR3 contains 15 residues. CDR3 bases: TGCAGCGTTGAATTTCGCGGGAGGGCCGAGAATGAGCAGTTCTTC. It encodes CSVEFRGRAENEQFF.

This clonotype was observed at least ten times. The chain has TRBV7-9 and TRBJ2-7, with TRBD1 matching 12 bases. V was pared by 1 base and J by 3 bases, with 4 bases of the junction left unmatched. The CDR3 totals 16 residues. CDR1 SEHNR and CDR2 FQNEAQ come from the germline V gene (reference sequence). CDR3 DNA sequence: TGTGCCAGCAGCTTAGTCGGGACAGGGGGCTTCTACGAGCAGTACTTC. The encoded protein is CASSLVGTGGFYEQYF.

This chain joins TRBV10-2 and TRBJ1-1; 7 bases align to TRBD1. This CDR3 has 15 residues. J lost 5 bases, V lost 3 bases, and 9 bases had no gene match. The V gene's germline CDR1 is WSHSY and CDR2 SAAADI. The CDR3 here is CASSDGNRGSTEAFF. The DNA for the CDR3 is TGCGCCAGCAGTGATGGGAACAGGGGAAGTACTGAAGCTTTCTTT.

This clonotype was seen repeatedly, ten times or more. The chain employs TRBV20-1 and TRBJ2-5, with 10 bases fitting TRBD2. The CDR3 has 16 amino acids. From germline, CDR1 is DFQATT and CDR2 SNEGSKA (reference sequence). Trimming took 1 base from V and 0 from J; bases not matched to a gene: 5. In DNA form, the CDR3 reads TGCAGTGCTAGAGCCCAGCGGGAGGGCCACCAAGAGACCCAGTACTTC. Residues: CSARAQREGHQETQYF.

This clonotype has ten or more counts. The V call is TRBV6-1, the J call TRBJ2-7; 7 nucleotides align to TRBD1. Germline CDR1 is MNHNS and CDR2 is SASEGT. There are 15 residues in the CDR3. J was trimmed by 4 bases and V by 0 bases; bases with no gene match: 6. In DNA form, the CDR3 reads TGTGCCAGCAGTGAAGCAGGTTCAGGGGGTTACGAGCAGTACTTC. The encoded protein is CASSEAGSGGYEQYF.

The chain employs TRBV6-1 and TRBJ2-2; 8 bases map to TRBD2. V dropped 5 bases and J dropped 5; count of bases not matched to a gene: 7. CDR1 and CDR2 (germline): MNHNS, SASEGT. This CDR3 spans 15 amino acids. The CDR3 is CASSLQREITGELFF. In DNA form, the CDR3 reads TGTGCCAGCAGTCTCCAGCGGGAGATTACCGGGGAGCTGTTTTTT.

Many counts were recorded for this clonotype. The J gene is TRBJ1-6, the V gene TRBV3-1, with 9 nucleotides matching TRBD1. The CDR3 has 14 residues. J lost 7 bases, V lost 5 bases, and 3 bases had no gene match. Per germline, CDR1 LGHDT and CDR2 YNNKEL (reference sequence). CDR3 in DNA: TGTGCCAGCAGCGCACAGGGGGCGAATTCACCCCTCCACTTT. This translates into CASSAQGANSPLHF.

This clonotype was seen many times. The chain links TRBV7-6 to TRBJ2-1, with D maybe TRBD2 (5 bases). There are 16 residues in the CDR3. Germline CDR1 is SGHVS and CDR2 is FNYEAQ. The V gene lost 4 bases and the J gene lost 9 bases, with 22 bases spanning the gap. The CDR3 loop reads CASSSGLGNGEPEQFF. CDR3 nucleotides: TGTGCCAGCAGCTCAGGTCTCGGGAATGGAGAGCCTGAGCAGTTCTTC.

This clonotype was recorded many times. The V call is TRBV11-2, the J call TRBJ2-3; no clear D gene. The CDR3 has 13 amino acids. The germline V and J ends were trimmed by 5 bases and 4 bases, with 10 bases remaining between them. Per germline, CDR1 SGHAT and CDR2 FQNNGV. CDR3 DNA: TGTGCCAGCAGCAGTGGAGTTTCAGATACGCAGTATTTT. As protein: CASSSGVSDTQYF. Based on the CDR3 plus reference TRBV11-2 and TRBJ2-3, the full variable domain is EAGVAQSPRYKIIEKRQSVAFWCNPISGHATLYWYQQILGQGPKLLIQFQNNGVVDDSQLPKDRFSAERLKGVDSTLKIQPAKLEDSAVYLCASSSGVSDTQYFGPGTRLTVL.

V is TRBV30 and J is TRBJ2-7; 7 positions agree with TRBD2. CDR3 length: 16 residues. Germline V gene data show CDR1 as GTSNPN and CDR2 as SVGIG (reference sequence). V lost 2 bases, J lost 2 bases, and 12 bases stayed unmatched. CDR3 protein: CAWSPLRGSAPYEQYF. The CDR3 region has the DNA TGTGCCTGGAGTCCCCTACGCGGGAGCGCGCCCTACGAGCAGTACTTC.

This clonotype has a count of ten or more. This chain uses TRBV5-5 with TRBJ1-5; D is uncertain. V was pared by 5 bases and J by 3 bases, with 15 bases between. Germline V gene data show CDR1 as SGHKS and CDR2 as YYEKEE (reference sequence). The CDR3 extends over 15 amino acids. Written as DNA, the CDR3 is TGTGCCAGCAGTAGAGGAGTGGATCCCAATCAGCCCCAGCATTTT. Protein: CASSRGVDPNQPQHF.

There are many counts of this clonotype. The CDR3 nucleotides read TGTGCCAGCAGTGTGGGACCCCAGGGGAACAATGAGCAGTTCTTC. It codes for CASSVGPQGNNEQFF. The genes are TRBV6-1 and TRBJ2-1, with D possibly being TRBD1 (6 bases). Germline CDR1 and CDR2: MNHNS and SASEGT. The CDR3 spans 15 residues. The V and J ends lost 4 bases and 5 bases respectively, with 15 bases between them.

With respect to this clonotype: Possible read error: a much larger clone is one base away. V usage is TRBV20-1 and J usage is TRBJ2-3, with 7 bases lining up with TRBD2. There are 15 residues in the CDR3. Per germline, CDR1 DFQATT and CDR2 SNEGSKA (reference sequence). V shed 0 bases and J 0 bases; nucleotides not matched to a gene: 3. CDR3 sequence reads: CSARDAGASTDTQYF. DNA of the CDR3: TGCAGTGCTAGAGACGCGGGAGCCAGCACAGATACGCAGTATTTT.

The chain joins TRBV7-9 to TRBJ2-7; 8 bases are shared with TRBD2. V shed 5 bases and J 2 bases; nucleotides not matched to a gene: 5. Germline V gene lookup returns CDR1 SEHNR and CDR2 FQNEAQ (reference sequence). This CDR3 contains 14 residues. The CDR3 loop is CASSRISGTYEQYF. CDR3 nucleotide sequence: TGTGCCAGCAGCCGGATTAGCGGGACCTACGAGCAGTACTTC.

Ten or more counts support this clonotype. V gene TRBV12-3 or TRBV12-4 combines with J gene TRBJ2-2; 8 bases are shared with TRBD2. The junction had 4 bases not matched to a gene; V was cut back by 5 bases and J by 5 bases. This CDR3 region has 14 residues. In DNA form, the CDR3 reads TGTGCCAGCAGTCCTGTAGCGGGGACCGGGGAGCTGTTTTTT. Its protein product is CASSPVAGTGELFF.

This clonotype was seen a few times. The chain recombines TRBV19 with TRBJ2-6; D ambiguous. The CDR3 is made up of 15 amino acids. The V gene lost 2 bases and the J gene lost 1 base, with 6 bases spanning the gap. Germline lookup yields CDR1 LNHDA and CDR2 SQIVND (reference sequence). The CDR3 sequence: CASSISGSGANVLTF. CDR3 DNA sequence: TGTGCCAGTAGTATATCGGGTTCTGGGGCCAACGTCCTGACTTTC. Full variable domain (missing parts from reference TRBV19 and TRBJ2-6): DGGITQSPKYLFRKEGQNVTLSCEQNLNHDAMYWYRQDPGQGLRLIYYSQIVNDFQKGDIAEGYSVSREKKESFPLTVTSAQKNPTAFYLCASSISGSGANVLTFGAGSRLTVL.

This clonotype occurred once. A single base separates this from a much larger clone, so it may be a read error. The chain has TRBV6-1 and TRBJ2-3, with D possibly matching TRBD1 (6 bases). CDR1 and CDR2 from the germline V gene are MNHNS and SASEGT. The length of the CDR3 is 16 residues. V gave up 6 bases and J gave up 4 bases, with 20 bases separating them. This CDR3 reads CASSPTGTLGADTQYF. The CDR3 nucleotides are TGTGCCAGCAGCCCTACAGGGACGTTGGGCGCAGATACGCAGTATTTT.